The following is a T cell receptor beta chain sequence with its context. What it binds is not known. The PCR was carried out with 60 Vbeta primers and 13 Jbeta primers. The table came from immunoSEQ multiplex PCR; TCRdb's copy has only in-frame clones and leaves some out. The sample records approximately 140,000 clones, over 60% being singletons. This record belongs to a study of cytomegalovirus exposure and HLA in healthy donors. Whole-study findings and limits: Most TCR beta V segments were productive about 90% or about 30% of the time in an earlier analysis. Some public TCRs appeared in many individuals, while most sequences were rare. In a later analysis, TCR beta V- and J-gene trimming was associated with a missense DCLRE1C variant.

CDR1 and CDR2 (germline): SGHVS, FQNEAQ. This CDR3 has 15 amino acids. Trimming removed 3 bases from V and 5 bases from J; junction bases left unmatched: 9. This clonotype was obtained from a man aged 40-49 years in good health and CMV-seropositive. The specimen sequenced was PBMCs. This sequence joins TRBV7-8 and TRBJ2-7, with 8 bases identical to TRBD2. The CDR3 DNA sequence: TGTGCCAGCAGCTTCTTGGCGGGAGGAACCCACGAGCAGTACTTC. This sequence encodes CASSFLAGGTHEQYF. Variable domain in full (rest from reference TRBV7-8 and TRBJ2-7): GAGVSQSPRYKVAKRGQDVALRCDPISGHVSLFWYQQALGQGPEFLTYFQNEAQLDKSGLPSDRFFAERPEGSVSTLKIQRTQQEDSAVYLCASSFLAGGTHEQYFGPGTRLTVT.